This T cell receptor beta chain emerged from a study of blood T cell repertoires in COVID-19. Study background: Sources were T cells, B-cell-depleted T cells, or PBMCs; the material itself was cDNA or gDNA.

Cohort allocation depended upon clinical history that participants reported. Among Cohort 3 donors, those recovered had two negative PCRs, clearance, or symptom resolution. With 7 bases removed from V and 5 bases from J, the gap between germline ends came to 8 bases. Germline CDR1 SNHLY, CDR2 FYNNEI. CDR3 size: 11 residues. Libraries were prepared by immunoSEQ multiplex PCR; TCRdb keeps only in-frame clonotypes and omits some of them. The table includes just under 250,000 clones, approximately 90% detected once. The TCR comes from a woman in her twenties or thirties who had recovered from COVID-19. V and J are TRBV2 and TRBJ1-1, with D uncertain. The sequenced sample was PBMCs or T cells enriched from blood (not recorded which). The CDR3 region is CASTYQTEAFF. DNA for the CDR3: TGTGCCAGCACGTACCAGACTGAAGCTTTCTTT.